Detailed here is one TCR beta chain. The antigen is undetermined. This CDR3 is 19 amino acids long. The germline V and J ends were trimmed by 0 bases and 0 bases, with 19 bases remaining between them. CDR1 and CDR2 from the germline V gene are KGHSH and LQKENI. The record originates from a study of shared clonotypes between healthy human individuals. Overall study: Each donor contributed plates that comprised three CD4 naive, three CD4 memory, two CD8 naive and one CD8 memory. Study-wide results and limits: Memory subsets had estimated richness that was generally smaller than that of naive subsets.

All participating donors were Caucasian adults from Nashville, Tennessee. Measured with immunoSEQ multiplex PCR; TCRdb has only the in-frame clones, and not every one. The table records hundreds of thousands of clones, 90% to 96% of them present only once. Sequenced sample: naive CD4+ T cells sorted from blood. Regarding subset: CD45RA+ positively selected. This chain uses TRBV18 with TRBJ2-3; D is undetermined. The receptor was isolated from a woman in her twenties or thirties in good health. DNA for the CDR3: TGTGCCAGCTCACCACCCGCGCAGTATAACGAACGCAGCACAGATACGCAGTATTTT. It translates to CASSPPAQYNERSTDTQYF.